The 20 T cell receptor beta chains below were found in one sample sequenced in a study of shared clonotypes between healthy human individuals. Assay: immunoSEQ multiplex PCR; the TCRdb copy retains only in-frame clones and omits some. The sample lists about 1 million clones, approximately 76% occurring once. Sequenced sample: memory CD4+ T cells sorted from blood. Subset indicated: CD45RA-negative fraction. The receptor set was obtained from a man aged 18 to 29 in good health.

This clone turned up a few times. This chain connects TRBV28 to TRBJ2-7; 7 bases map to TRBD1. CDR1 is MDHEN, CDR2 SYDVKM, per germline. The CDR3 is 16 residues long. The ends lost 6 bases at V and 9 bases at J; junction bases unmatched: 20. The CDR3: CASRGPGQTRASGQYF. CDR3 in DNA: TGTGCCAGCAGGGGACCGGGACAGACACGGGCTTCGGGGCAGTACTTC.

The V call is TRBV15, the J call TRBJ1-5, with 9 bases identical to TRBD1. Germline CDR1 LNHNV, CDR2 YYDKDF (reference sequence). V trimming: 5 bases; J trimming: 4 bases; junction bases outside the gene matches: 6. This CDR3 has 15 amino acids. The CDR3 DNA reads as TGTGCCACCAGCCAGGACAGGGGTGGAAATCAGCCCCAGCATTTT. Translated: CATSQDRGGNQPQHF.

V is TRBV28 and J is TRBJ1-5; weak D call: TRBD1 (5 bases). This CDR3 contains 16 residues. Looked up from germline, CDR1 is MDHEN and CDR2 is SYDVKM. The V gene lost 2 bases and the J gene lost 0 bases, with 11 bases spanning the gap. In DNA form, the CDR3 reads TGTGCCAGCAGTTTAACAGGAGGGAATAGCAATCAGCCCCAGCATTTT. Translating it yields CASSLTGGNSNQPQHF.

This clone was detected only a few times. The genes are TRBV27 and TRBJ2-2; weak D call: TRBD2 (6 bases). The germline V gene encodes CDR1 MNHEY and CDR2 SMNVEV (reference sequence). The CDR3 is 14 residues long. The V end lost 3 bases, the J end lost 3 bases, and 8 bases lay between the germline ends. In DNA form, the CDR3 reads TGTGCCAGCAGTTTTCAGCGGGACACCGGGGAGCTGTTTTTT. The encoded protein is CASSFQRDTGELFF.

V is TRBV11-2 and J is TRBJ2-3, with 10 bases fitting TRBD2. The germline gives CDR1 SGHAT, CDR2 FQNNGV. V lost 5 bases, J lost 6 bases, and 8 bases stayed unmatched. The CDR3 consists of 15 residues. The CDR3: CASSPILAGEDTQYF. In DNA, the CDR3 is TGTGCCAGCAGCCCTATTCTAGCGGGAGAGGATACGCAGTATTTT.

The table lists this clone with many counts. As DNA, the CDR3 is TGTGCCAGTCACATGAGTGGCTACACCTTC. It yields the protein CASHMSGYTF. The V gene is TRBV21-1, the J gene TRBJ1-2. TRBV21-1 is a pseudogene locus. This CDR3 is built from 10 residues.

This rearrangement joins TRBV7-2 to TRBJ2-3; no clear D gene. The CDR3 covers 13 residues. Trimming cost V 1 base and J 2 bases, with 4 bases left between them. Germline CDR1 reads SGHTA; CDR2 reads FQGNSA. CDR3 amino acids: CASSLEYTDTQYF. The DNA of the CDR3 is TGTGCCAGCAGCTTAGAGTACACAGATACGCAGTATTTT. Combining the CDR3 with reference TRBV7-2 and TRBJ2-3 gives the whole variable domain GAGVSQSPSNKVTEKGKDVELRCDPISGHTALYWYRQSLGQGLEFLIYFQGNSAPDKSGLPSDRFSAERTGGSVSTLTIQRTQQEDSAVYLCASSLEYTDTQYFGPGTRLTVL.

The chain couples TRBV19 to TRBJ2-1; D not resolved. CDR1 and CDR2 from the germline V gene are LNHDA and SQIVND (reference sequence). The CDR3 consists of 15 residues. Trimming pared 5 bases from V and 7 bases from J, leaving 18 bases between. The chain's CDR3 is CASSRDFLVTNEQFF. CDR3 bases: TGTGCCAGTAGTCGCGACTTCCTGGTTACAAATGAGCAGTTCTTC.

The chain combines TRBV29-1 with TRBJ2-3, with D maybe TRBD2 (6 bases). Trimming took 5 bases from V and 5 from J, leaving 17 bases between them. CDR1 is SQVTM, CDR2 ANQGSEA, per germline. This CDR3 comprises 14 residues. The CDR3 spells CSVSRGGRGDTQYF. In nucleotides, the CDR3 is TGCAGCGTTTCCCGAGGCGGGCGGGGAGATACGCAGTATTTT.

This clone appeared a few times. The chain recombines TRBV4-1 with TRBJ1-1; D not resolved. This CDR3 has 14 residues. Germline assignment: CDR1 MGHRA and CDR2 YSYEKL. V was cut by 2 bases and J by 1 base, with 8 bases left in between. CDR3 amino acids: CASSQRLENTEAFF. DNA for the CDR3: TGCGCCAGCAGCCAACGTCTGGAGAACACTGAAGCTTTCTTT.

This clone was detected once. The chain joins TRBV29-1 to TRBJ2-5, with 10 nucleotides matching TRBD2. The CDR3 has 13 residues. CDR1 and CDR2 (germline): SQVTM, ANQGSEA. The junction had 3 bases not matched to a gene; V was cut back by 4 bases and J by 4 bases. In DNA, the CDR3 is TGCAGCGTTGGAGCGGGAGGGCCAGAGACCCAGTACTTC. It translates to CSVGAGGPETQYF.

As regards this clone: Other DNA sequences within the sample encode an identical CDR3. The V gene is TRBV7-2, the J gene TRBJ2-1; 10 positions match TRBD2. Germline V gives CDR1 SGHTA, CDR2 FQGNSA. This CDR3 comprises 18 residues. V shed 0 bases and J 0 bases; nucleotides not matched to a gene: 5. CDR3 sequence reads: CASSLALAGASSYNEQFF. The DNA of the CDR3 is TGTGCCAGCAGCTTAGCTCTAGCGGGGGCCAGCTCCTACAATGAGCAGTTCTTC. The full variable domain, in which reference TRBV7-2 and TRBJ2-1 provide the parts outside the CDR3, is GAGVSQSPSNKVTEKGKDVELRCDPISGHTALYWYRQSLGQGLEFLIYFQGNSAPDKSGLPSDRFSAERTGGSVSTLTIQRTQQEDSAVYLCASSLALAGASSYNEQFFGPGTRLTVL.

This chain connects TRBV6-1 to TRBJ1-1, with 7 bases that match TRBD1. Trimming at V came to 1 base and at J to 8 bases, leaving 7 bases not matched to a gene. Per germline, CDR1 MNHNS and CDR2 SASEGT. This CDR3 spans 14 amino acids. In DNA form, the CDR3 reads TGTGCCAGCAGTGAAGGAGACAGGGCGTCGGAAGCTTTCTTT. Translated: CASSEGDRASEAFF.

This rearrangement joins TRBV4-3 to TRBJ2-7; TRBD2 matches at 11 bases. Germline trimming cut 0 bases from V and 4 bases from J; bases unmatched to any gene: 5. CDR3 length: 16 residues. Germline V gene lookup returns CDR1 LGHNA and CDR2 YSLEER. This chain's CDR3 is CASSQEMTSGIYEQYF. For the CDR3, the DNA is TGCGCCAGCAGCCAAGAAATGACTAGCGGGATTTACGAGCAGTACTTC.

CDR3 bases: TGTGCCAGCAGTTACTCGGGGCAGGGAGGAGACATTCAGTACTTC. It is translated as CASSYSGQGGDIQYF. This chain connects TRBV6-5 to TRBJ2-4; tentative D call: TRBD2 (6 bases). The CDR3 totals 15 residues. The germline V gene encodes CDR1 MNHEY and CDR2 SVGAGI. V dropped 0 bases and J dropped 8 bases, with 14 bases sitting between them.

The rearrangement uses TRBV2 and TRBJ1-3; TRBD1 aligns across 9 bases. V dropped 6 bases and J dropped 0; count of bases not matched to a gene: 3. This CDR3 region has 15 residues. CDR1 is SNHLY, CDR2 FYNNEI, per germline. Here the CDR3 DNA reads TGTGCCAGCAGGGGGACAGGGACCTCTGGAAACACCATATATTTT. It specifies CASRGTGTSGNTIYF. Variable domain in full (rest from reference TRBV2 and TRBJ1-3): EPEVTQTPSHQVTQMGQEVILRCVPISNHLYFYWYRQILGQKVEFLVSFYNNEISEKSEIFDDQFSVERPDGSNFTLKIRSTKLEDSAMYFCASRGTGTSGNTIYFGEGSWLTVV.

The chain combines TRBV5-1 with TRBJ2-7; the D gene is possibly TRBD2 (5 bases). V gave up 1 base and J gave up 7 bases, with 12 bases separating them. The CDR3 extends over 13 amino acids. Per germline, CDR1 SGHRS and CDR2 YFSETQ. The CDR3 coding sequence is TGCGCCAGCAGCTTGAGCGGAAATTTTGAGCAGTACTTC. This translates into CASSLSGNFEQYF. Drawing the rest from reference TRBV5-1 and TRBJ2-7, the complete variable domain is KAGVTQTPRYLIKTRGQQVTLSCSPISGHRSVSWYQQTPGQGLQFLFEYFSETQRNKGNFPGRFSGRQFSNSRSEMNVSTLELGDSALYLCASSLSGNFEQYFGPGTRLTVT.

The rearrangement links TRBV30 to TRBJ1-2; D gene uncertain. The length of the CDR3 is 15 residues. From germline, CDR1 is GTSNPN and CDR2 SVGIG (reference sequence). V lost 0 bases to trimming and J lost 6 bases, with 17 bases between them. This chain's CDR3 is CAWSVKGLGKDGYTF. CDR3 bases: TGTGCCTGGAGTGTGAAAGGGCTGGGGAAGGATGGCTACACCTTC.

This chain links TRBV18 with TRBJ1-2; 7 nucleotides line up with TRBD1. V shed 0 bases and J 1 base; nucleotides not matched to a gene: 5. Germline lookup yields CDR1 KGHSH and CDR2 LQKENI. The CDR3 covers 16 residues. As DNA, the CDR3 is TGTGCCAGCTCACCACCGGGCGGGACAGTTAACTATGGCTACACCTTC. Translating gives CASSPPGGTVNYGYTF.

The V and J genes are TRBV14 and TRBJ2-7; TRBD1 might be the D (5 bases). The CDR3 is made up of 15 amino acids. V was trimmed by 0 bases and J by 2 bases, leaving 11 bases between them. Germline V gene data show CDR1 as SGHDN and CDR2 as FVKESK. This CDR3 is CASSQDRGRPYEQYF. CDR3 coding DNA: TGTGCCAGCAGCCAAGATAGGGGCAGACCCTACGAGCAGTACTTC.